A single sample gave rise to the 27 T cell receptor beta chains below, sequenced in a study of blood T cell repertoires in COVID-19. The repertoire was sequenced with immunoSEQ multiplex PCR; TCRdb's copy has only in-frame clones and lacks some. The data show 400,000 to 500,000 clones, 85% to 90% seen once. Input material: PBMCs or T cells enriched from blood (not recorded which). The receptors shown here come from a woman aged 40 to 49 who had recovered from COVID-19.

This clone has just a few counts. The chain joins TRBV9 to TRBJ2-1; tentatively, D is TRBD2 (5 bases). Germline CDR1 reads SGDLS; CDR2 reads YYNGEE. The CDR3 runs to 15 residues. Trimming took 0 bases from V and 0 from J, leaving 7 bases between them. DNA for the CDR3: TGTGCCAGCAGCGTAGGTAGCGTCTCCTACAATGAGCAGTTCTTC. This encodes CASSVGSVSYNEQFF. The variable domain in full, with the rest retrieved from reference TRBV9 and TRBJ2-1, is DSGVTQTPKHLITATGQRVTLRCSPRSGDLSVYWYQQSLDQGLQFLIQYYNGEERAKGNILERFSAQQFPDLHSELNLSSLELGDSALYFCASSVGSVSYNEQFFGPGTRLTVL.

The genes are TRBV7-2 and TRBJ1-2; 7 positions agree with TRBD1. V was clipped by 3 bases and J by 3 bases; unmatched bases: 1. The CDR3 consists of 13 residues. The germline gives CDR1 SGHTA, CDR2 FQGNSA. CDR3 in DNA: TGTGCCAGCAGCTTCGACAGGGACTATGGCTACACCTTC. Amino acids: CASSFDRDYGYTF.

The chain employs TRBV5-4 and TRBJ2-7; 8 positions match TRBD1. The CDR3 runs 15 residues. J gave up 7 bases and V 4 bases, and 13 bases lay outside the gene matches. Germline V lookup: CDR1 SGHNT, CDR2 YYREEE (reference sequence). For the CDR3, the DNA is TGTGCCAGCAGCCCGCAACCTGGACAGGGTCGGGAGCAGTACTTC. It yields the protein CASSPQPGQGREQYF. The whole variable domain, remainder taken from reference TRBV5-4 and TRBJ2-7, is ETGVTQSPTHLIKTRGQQVTLRCSSQSGHNTVSWYQQALGQGPQFIFQYYREEENGRGNFPPRFSGLQFPNYSSELNVNALELDDSALYLCASSPQPGQGREQYFGPGTRLTVT.

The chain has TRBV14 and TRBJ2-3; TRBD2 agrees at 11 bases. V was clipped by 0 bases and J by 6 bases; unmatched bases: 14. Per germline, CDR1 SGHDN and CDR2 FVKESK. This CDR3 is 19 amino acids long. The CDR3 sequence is CASSQDISGRAVLRDTQYF. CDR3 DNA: TGTGCCAGCAGCCAAGATATTAGCGGGAGGGCCGTGCTTAGGGATACGCAGTATTTT.

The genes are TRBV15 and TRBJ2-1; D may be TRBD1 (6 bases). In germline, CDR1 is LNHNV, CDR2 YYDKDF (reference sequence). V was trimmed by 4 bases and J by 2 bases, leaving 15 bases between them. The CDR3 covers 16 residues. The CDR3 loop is CATSKRGHPTYNEQFF. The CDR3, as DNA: TGTGCCACCAGCAAGAGGGGACACCCAACCTACAATGAGCAGTTCTTC.

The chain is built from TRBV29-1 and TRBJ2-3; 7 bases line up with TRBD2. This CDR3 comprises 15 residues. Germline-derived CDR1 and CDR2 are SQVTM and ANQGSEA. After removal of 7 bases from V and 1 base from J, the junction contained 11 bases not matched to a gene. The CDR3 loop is CSGTPSGYGTDTQYF. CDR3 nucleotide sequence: TGCAGCGGAACGCCTAGCGGATACGGCACAGATACGCAGTATTTT.

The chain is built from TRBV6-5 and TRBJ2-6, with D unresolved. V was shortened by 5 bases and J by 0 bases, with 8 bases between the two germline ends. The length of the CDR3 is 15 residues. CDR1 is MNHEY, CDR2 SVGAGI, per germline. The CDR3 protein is CASSSGSSGANVLTF. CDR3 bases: TGTGCCAGCAGTAGTGGTAGCTCTGGGGCCAACGTCCTGACTTTC.

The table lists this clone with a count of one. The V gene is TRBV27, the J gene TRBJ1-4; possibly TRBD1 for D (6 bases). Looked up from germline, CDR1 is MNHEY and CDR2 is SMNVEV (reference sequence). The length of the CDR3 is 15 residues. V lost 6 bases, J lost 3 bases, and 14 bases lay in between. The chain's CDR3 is CASSQYREANEKLFF. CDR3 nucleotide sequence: TGTGCCAGCAGCCAATACAGGGAAGCTAATGAAAAACTGTTTTTT.

The CDR3: CASSGWEAATYNEQFF. DNA of the CDR3: TGTGCCAGCAGCGGTTGGGAGGCGGCAACCTACAATGAGCAGTTCTTC. The chain couples TRBV9 to TRBJ2-1; tentative D call: TRBD2 (6 bases). Germline V gene lookup returns CDR1 SGDLS and CDR2 YYNGEE. The CDR3 extends over 16 amino acids. V lost 3 bases and J 2 bases, leaving 15 bases between the germline ends.

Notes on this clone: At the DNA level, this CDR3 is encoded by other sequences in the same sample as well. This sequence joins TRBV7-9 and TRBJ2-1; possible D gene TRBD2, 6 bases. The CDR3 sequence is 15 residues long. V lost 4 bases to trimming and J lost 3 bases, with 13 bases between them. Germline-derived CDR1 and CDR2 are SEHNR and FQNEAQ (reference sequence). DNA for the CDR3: TGTGCCAGCAGCTCAGGAGGGCGCCTCTACAATGAGCAGTTCTTC. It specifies CASSSGGRLYNEQFF.

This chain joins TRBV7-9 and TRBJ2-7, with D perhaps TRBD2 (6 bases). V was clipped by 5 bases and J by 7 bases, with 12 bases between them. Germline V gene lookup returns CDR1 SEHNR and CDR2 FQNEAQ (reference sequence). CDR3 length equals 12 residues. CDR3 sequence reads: CASSQGLFEQYF. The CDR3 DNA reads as TGTGCCAGCAGCCAGGGACTCTTTGAGCAGTACTTC.

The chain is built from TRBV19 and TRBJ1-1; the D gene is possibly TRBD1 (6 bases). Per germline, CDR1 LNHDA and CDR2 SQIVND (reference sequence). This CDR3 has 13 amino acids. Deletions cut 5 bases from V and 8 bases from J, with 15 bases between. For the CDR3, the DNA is TGTGCCAGTAGTTACACCGGGACAATCGAAGCTTTCTTT. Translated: CASSYTGTIEAFF.

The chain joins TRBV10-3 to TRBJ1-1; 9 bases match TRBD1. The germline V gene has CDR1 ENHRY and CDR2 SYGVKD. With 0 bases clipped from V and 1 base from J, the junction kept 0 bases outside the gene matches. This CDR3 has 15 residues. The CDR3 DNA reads TGTGCCATCAGTGAGTCGGGACAGGGGAACACTGAAGCTTTCTTT. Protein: CAISESGQGNTEAFF.

DNA for the CDR3: TGTGCCAGCAGCTTAGATTCAGGAGGGTACCCCAATTCACCCCTCCACTTT. This sequence encodes CASSLDSGGYPNSPLHF. The chain is built from TRBV11-2 and TRBJ1-6; no definite D call. The CDR3 is 17 residues long. In germline, CDR1 is SGHAT, CDR2 FQNNGV. The ends were cut back, 0 bases at V and 7 bases at J, with 16 bases in the middle.

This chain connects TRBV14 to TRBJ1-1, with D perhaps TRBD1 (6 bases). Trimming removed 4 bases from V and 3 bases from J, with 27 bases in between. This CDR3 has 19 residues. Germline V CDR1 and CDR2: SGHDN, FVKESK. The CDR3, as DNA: TGTGCCAGCAGCCTAGCGATCGGAAGCGGGGGGCTTGAGGACACTGAAGCTTTCTTT. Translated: CASSLAIGSGGLEDTEAFF.

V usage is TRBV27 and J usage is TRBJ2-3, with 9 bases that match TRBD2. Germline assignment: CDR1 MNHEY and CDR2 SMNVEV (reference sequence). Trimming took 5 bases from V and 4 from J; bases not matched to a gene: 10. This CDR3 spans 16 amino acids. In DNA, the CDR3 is TGTGCCAGCAGTGGGGGACTAGCCTATCCGCCAGATACGCAGTATTTT. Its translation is CASSGGLAYPPDTQYF.

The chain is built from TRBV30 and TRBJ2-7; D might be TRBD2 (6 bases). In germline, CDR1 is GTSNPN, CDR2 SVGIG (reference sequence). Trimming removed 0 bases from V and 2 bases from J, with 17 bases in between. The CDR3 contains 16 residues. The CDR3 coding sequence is TGTGCCTGGAGTGTACCGCCGACTAGTGTTACCTACGAGCAGTACTTC. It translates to CAWSVPPTSVTYEQYF.

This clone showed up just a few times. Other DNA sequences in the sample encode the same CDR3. The CDR3 reads CASSQGQGSEKLFF. CDR3 in DNA: TGCGCCAGCAGCCAAGGACAGGGGAGTGAAAAACTGTTTTTT. The rearrangement joins TRBV5-1 to TRBJ1-4; 9 bases are shared with TRBD1. The CDR3 is 14 residues long. J was trimmed by 7 bases and V by 4 bases; bases with no gene match: 5. In germline, CDR1 is SGHRS, CDR2 YFSETQ.

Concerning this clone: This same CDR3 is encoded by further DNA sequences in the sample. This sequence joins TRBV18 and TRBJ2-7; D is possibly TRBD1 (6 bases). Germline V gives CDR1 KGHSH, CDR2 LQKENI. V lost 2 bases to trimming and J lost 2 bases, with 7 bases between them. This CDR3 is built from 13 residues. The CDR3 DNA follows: TGTGCCAGCTCACCAGGACAGCCCTACGAGCAGTACTTC. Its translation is CASSPGQPYEQYF.

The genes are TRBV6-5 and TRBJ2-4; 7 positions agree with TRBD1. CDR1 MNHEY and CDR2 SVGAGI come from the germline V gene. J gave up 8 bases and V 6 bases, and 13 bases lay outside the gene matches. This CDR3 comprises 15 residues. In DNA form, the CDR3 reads TGTGCCAGCAGCCCGAGGTCAGGAGGACAGGACATTCAGTACTTC. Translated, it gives CASSPRSGGQDIQYF.

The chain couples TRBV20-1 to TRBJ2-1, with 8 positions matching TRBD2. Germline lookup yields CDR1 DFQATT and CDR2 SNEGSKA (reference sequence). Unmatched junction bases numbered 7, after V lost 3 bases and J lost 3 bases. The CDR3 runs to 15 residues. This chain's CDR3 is CSASKLAGLYNEQFF. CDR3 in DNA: TGCAGTGCTAGTAAGTTAGCGGGACTCTACAATGAGCAGTTCTTC.

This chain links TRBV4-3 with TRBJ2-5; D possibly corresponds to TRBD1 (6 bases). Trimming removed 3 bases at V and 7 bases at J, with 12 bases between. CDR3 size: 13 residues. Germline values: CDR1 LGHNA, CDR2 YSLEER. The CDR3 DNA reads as TGCGCCAGCAGCCAGGACAGTCTGGGGACCCAGTACTTC. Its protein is CASSQDSLGTQYF.

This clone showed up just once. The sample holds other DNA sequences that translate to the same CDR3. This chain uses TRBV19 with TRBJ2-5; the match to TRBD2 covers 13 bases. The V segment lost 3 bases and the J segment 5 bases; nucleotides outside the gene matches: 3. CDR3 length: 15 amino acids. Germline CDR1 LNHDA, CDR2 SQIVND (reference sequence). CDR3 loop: CASSIRTSGSETQYF. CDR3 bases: TGTGCCAGTAGTATCCGGACTAGCGGGAGTGAGACCCAGTACTTC.

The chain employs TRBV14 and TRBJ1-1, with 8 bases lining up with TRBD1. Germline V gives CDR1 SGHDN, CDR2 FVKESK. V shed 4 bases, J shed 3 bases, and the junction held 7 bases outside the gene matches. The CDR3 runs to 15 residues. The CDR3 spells CASSRVGQGDTEAFF. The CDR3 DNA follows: TGTGCCAGCAGCCGAGTTGGACAGGGTGACACTGAAGCTTTCTTT.

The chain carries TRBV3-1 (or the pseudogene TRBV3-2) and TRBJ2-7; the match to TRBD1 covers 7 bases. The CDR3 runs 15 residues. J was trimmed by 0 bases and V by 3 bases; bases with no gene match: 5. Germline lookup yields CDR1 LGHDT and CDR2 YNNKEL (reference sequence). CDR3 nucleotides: TGTGCCAGCAGCCACCGGACAGGTAGCTCCTACGAGCAGTACTTC. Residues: CASSHRTGSSYEQYF.

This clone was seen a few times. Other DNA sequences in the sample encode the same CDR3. CDR3 DNA sequence: TGTGCCAGCAGCCTAGGACTAGCGGACACCGGGGAGCTGTTTTTT. It translates to CASSLGLADTGELFF. The chain couples TRBV3-1 (or the pseudogene TRBV3-2) to TRBJ2-2, with TRBD2 identical over 10 bases. CDR3 length: 15 residues. The ends lost 4 bases at V and 3 bases at J; junction bases unmatched: 2. Germline assignment: CDR1 LGHDT and CDR2 YNNKEL (reference sequence).

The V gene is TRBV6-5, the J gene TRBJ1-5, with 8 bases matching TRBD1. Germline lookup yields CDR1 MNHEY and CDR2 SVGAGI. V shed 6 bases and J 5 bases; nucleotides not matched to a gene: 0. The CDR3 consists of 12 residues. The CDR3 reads CASRTGDQPQHF. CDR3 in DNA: TGTGCCAGCAGGACAGGGGATCAGCCCCAGCATTTT.